In its sample, the clone carrying this T cell receptor (beta chain) was seen a few times. Gene names and germline refer to mouse. The CDR3 end lies 4 residues beyond the end of the read and is filled in from the germline J gene. These data originate in a study of CD8+ T cells in alopecia areata. Following RNA extraction, reverse transcription yielded cDNA that acted as the sequencing template. Sequenced by immunoSEQ multiplex PCR; TCRdb stores in-frame clones only, minus some. The specimen has about 110,000 clones, none found just once. The CDR3 consists of 14 residues. Germline V CDR1 and CDR2: NSQYPW, LRSPGD (reference sequence).

Sequencing used lesional skin. The TCR was taken from a C3H/HeJ mouse with alopecia areata. Mouse MHC haplotype: H2-k. The chain combines TRBV1 with TRBJ2-7; no clear D. The CDR3 bases that were read are TGCACCTGCAGTGCAGATAACAGTCCTTAT. Encoded protein: CTCSADNSPY. The entire CDR3 protein reads CTCSADNSPYEQYF.